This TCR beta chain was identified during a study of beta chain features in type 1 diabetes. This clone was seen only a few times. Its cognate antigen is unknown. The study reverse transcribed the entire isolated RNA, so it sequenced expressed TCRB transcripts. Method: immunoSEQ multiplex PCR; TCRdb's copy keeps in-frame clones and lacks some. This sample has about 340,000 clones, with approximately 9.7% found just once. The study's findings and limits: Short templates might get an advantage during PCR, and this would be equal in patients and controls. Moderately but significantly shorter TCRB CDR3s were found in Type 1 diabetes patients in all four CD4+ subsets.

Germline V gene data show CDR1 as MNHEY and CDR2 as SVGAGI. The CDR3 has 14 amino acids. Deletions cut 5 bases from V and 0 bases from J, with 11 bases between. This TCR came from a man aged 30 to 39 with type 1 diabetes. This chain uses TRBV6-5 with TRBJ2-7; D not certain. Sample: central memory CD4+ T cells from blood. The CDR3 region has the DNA TGTGCCAGCAGTCGTGCGTGGAGCTCCTACGAGCAGTACTTC. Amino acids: CASSRAWSSYEQYF.